Sequencing of this T cell receptor beta chain was carried out in a study of T cell clonality in common variable immunodeficiency. This table comes from immunoSEQ multiplex PCR, and its TCRdb copy is limited to in-frame clones, with some not included. The repertoire consists of more than 45,000 clones, none detected only once. Findings and caveats of the study: Fewer TCRbeta clones were shared among CVID subjects than controls.

Ten or more counts support this clone. As yet, its antigen is unknown. From the germline J gene comes the end of the CDR3, since the read stops 3 residues before it. In the same sample, other DNA sequences code for this CDR3. Trimming at V came to 0 bases and at J to 9 bases, leaving 7 bases not matched to a gene. The CDR3 runs to 16 residues. This TCR was sampled from a person aged 18 to 70 in good health. The sequencing sample was made of peripheral blood mononuclear cells. This chain uses TRBV6-7 with TRBJ1-6; 8 bases align to TRBD1. TRBV6-7 falls under the ORF class, with uncertain function. The CDR3 sequence: CASSYSYRGKRSPLHF. Partial CDR3 DNA: TGTGCCAGCAGTTACTCGTACAGGGGGAAACGTTCACCC.